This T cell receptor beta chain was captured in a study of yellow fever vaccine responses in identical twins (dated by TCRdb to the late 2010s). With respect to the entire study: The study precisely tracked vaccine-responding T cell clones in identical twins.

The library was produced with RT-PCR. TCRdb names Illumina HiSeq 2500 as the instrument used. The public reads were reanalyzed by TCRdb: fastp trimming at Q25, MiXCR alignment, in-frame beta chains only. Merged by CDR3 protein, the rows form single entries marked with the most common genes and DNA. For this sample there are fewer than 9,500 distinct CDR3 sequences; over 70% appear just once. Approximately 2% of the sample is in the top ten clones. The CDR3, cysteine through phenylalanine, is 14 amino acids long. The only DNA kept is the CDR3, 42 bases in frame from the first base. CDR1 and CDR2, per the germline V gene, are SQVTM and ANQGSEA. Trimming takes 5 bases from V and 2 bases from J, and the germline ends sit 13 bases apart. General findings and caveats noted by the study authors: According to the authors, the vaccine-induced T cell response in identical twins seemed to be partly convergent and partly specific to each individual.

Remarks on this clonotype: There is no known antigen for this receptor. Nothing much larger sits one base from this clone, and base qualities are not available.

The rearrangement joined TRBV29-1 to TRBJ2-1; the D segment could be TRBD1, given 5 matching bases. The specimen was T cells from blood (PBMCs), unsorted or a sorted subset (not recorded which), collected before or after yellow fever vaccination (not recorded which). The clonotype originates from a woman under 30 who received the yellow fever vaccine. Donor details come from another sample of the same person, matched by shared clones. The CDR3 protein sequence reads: CSVKTVYAYNEQFF. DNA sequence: TGCAGCGTTAAGACAGTCTACGCCTACAATGAGCAGTTCTTC.